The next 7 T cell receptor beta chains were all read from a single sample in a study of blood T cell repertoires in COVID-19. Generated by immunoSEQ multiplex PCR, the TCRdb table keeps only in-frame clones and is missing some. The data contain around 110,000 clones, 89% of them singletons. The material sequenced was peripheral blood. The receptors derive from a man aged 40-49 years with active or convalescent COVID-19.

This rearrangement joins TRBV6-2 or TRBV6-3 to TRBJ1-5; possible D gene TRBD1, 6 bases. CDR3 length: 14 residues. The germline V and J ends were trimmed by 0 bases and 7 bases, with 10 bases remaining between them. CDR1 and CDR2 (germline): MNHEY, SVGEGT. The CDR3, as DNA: TGTGCCAGCAGTTACTCGACCAGGGGCCAGCCCCAGCATTTT. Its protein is CASSYSTRGQPQHF.

CDR3 sequence: CASSLPGGFENEQFF. In DNA form, the CDR3 reads TGTGCCAGCAGCTTGCCGGGAGGCTTTGAAAATGAGCAGTTCTTC. The genes are TRBV5-4 and TRBJ2-1; TRBD2 matches 7 bases. J was trimmed by 7 bases and V by 1 base; bases with no gene match: 8. CDR3 length equals 15 residues. Germline V gene lookup returns CDR1 SGHNT and CDR2 YYREEE (reference sequence). Complete variable domain (other parts from reference TRBV5-4 and TRBJ2-1): ETGVTQSPTHLIKTRGQQVTLRCSSQSGHNTVSWYQQALGQGPQFIFQYYREEENGRGNFPPRFSGLQFPNYSSELNVNALELDDSALYLCASSLPGGFENEQFFGPGTRLTVL.

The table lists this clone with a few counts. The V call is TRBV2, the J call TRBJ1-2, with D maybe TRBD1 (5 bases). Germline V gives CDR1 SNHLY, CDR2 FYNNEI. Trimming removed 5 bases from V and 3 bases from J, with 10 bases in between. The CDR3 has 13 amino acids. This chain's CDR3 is CASSKGSYYGYTF. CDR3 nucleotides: TGTGCCAGCAGTAAGGGGTCCTACTATGGCTACACCTTC.

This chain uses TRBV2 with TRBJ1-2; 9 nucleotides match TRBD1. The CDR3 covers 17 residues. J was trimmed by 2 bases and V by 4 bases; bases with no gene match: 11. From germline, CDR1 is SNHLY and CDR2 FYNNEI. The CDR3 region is CASSGTLNRGRNYGYTF. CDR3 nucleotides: TGTGCCAGCAGTGGGACATTAAACAGGGGGCGAAACTATGGCTACACCTTC.

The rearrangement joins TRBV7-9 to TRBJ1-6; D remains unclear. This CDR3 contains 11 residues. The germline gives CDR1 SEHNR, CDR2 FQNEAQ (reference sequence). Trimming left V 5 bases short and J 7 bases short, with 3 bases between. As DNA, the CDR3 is TGTGCCAGCAGCCCAAATTCACCCCTCCACTTT. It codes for CASSPNSPLHF.

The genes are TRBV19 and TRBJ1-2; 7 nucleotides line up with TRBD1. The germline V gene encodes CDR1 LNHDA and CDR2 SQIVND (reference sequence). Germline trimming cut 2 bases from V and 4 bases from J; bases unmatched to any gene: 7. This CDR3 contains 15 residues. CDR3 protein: CASSIMTGTIYGYTF. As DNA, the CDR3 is TGTGCCAGTAGTATAATGACAGGGACGATCTATGGCTACACCTTC.

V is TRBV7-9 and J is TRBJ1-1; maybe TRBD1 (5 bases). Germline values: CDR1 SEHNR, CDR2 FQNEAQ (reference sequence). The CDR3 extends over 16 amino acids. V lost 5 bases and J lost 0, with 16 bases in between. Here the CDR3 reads CASSPTGSQMNTEAFF. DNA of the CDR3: TGTGCCAGCAGCCCCACAGGTTCACAAATGAACACTGAAGCTTTCTTT. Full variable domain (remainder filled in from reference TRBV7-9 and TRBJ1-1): DTGVSQNPRHKITKRGQNVTFRCDPISEHNRLYWYRQTLGQGPEFLTYFQNEAQLEKSRLLSDRFSAERPKGSFSTLEIQRTEQGDSAMYLCASSPTGSQMNTEAFFGQGTRLTVV.